This T cell receptor (beta chain) emerged from a study of blood T cells in healthy people across ages. Study results and caveats: Long-lived donors exceeded aged donors in naive CD4+ cells and diversity.

Caucasian, healthy and from Russia, the donors were aged between roughly 6 and 95. Germline CDR1 is SGDLS and CDR2 is YYNGEE. This CDR3 spans 19 amino acids. The trim removed 0 bases at V and 0 bases at J, leaving 6 bases unmatched. This clonotype was seen many times. Its cognate antigen is unknown. The authors ran a second PCR of about 7 to 11 cycles using a sample-barcoded 5' primer and a J-beta primer mix. TCRdb ran MiXCR on the 5' RACE reads and lists one entry per CDR3 protein. The sample yields hundreds of thousands of distinct CDR3 sequences, approximately 30% seen once. The chain is built from TRBV9 and TRBJ2-1; 13 bases map to TRBD2. This receptor was taken from an elderly woman in good health. Material: blood. In DNA form, the CDR3 reads TGTGCCAGCAGCGTAGGGACTAGCGGGGGACGGAGCTCCTACAATGAGCAGTTCTTC. Encoded protein: CASSVGTSGGRSSYNEQFF.